These T cell receptor beta chains were read from a single sample in a study of blood T cell repertoires in COVID-19. Clones were read by immunoSEQ multiplex PCR, and TCRdb kept only the in-frame ones, dropping some. Found here are over 200,000 clones, about nine tenths of them singletons; the top ten hold 2% to 2.5%. Material: peripheral blood. These receptor sequences come from a man aged 25-45 years who had recovered from COVID-19. Each CDR3 is given with its conserved first and last residue. D genes are given only for firm matches. Some rows mark clone size as missing; the rest say once, few, many or name a class of expanded clone.

CASSPLQWTGNEKLFF	TGTGCCAGCAGCCCGCTTCAGTGGACAGGGAATGAAAAACTGTTTTTT	TRBJ1-4	-	16	TRBD1	TRBV11-2
CASSSFRDSQEKLFF	TGTGCCAGCAGCTCGTTCCGGGACAGCCAAGAAAAACTGTTTTTT	TRBJ1-4	-	15	TRBD1	TRBV7-9
CASSEADRAAFF	TGTGCCAGCAGTGAAGCGGACAGGGCGGCTTTCTTT	TRBJ1-1	-	12	TRBD1	TRBV6-1
CASSPEQANTEAFF	TGTGCCAGCTCACCGGAACAGGCGAACACTGAAGCTTTCTTT	TRBJ1-1	-	14	-	TRBV18
CASRDSTFNTGELFF	TGCGCCAGCAGGGACTCGACATTTAACACCGGGGAGCTGTTTTTT	TRBJ2-2	-	15	-	TRBV10-1
CASSWAVNTEAFF	TGTGCCAGCAGTTGGGCAGTGAACACTGAAGCTTTCTTT	TRBJ1-1	-	13	-	TRBV6-4
CASSLEVPRGNTIYF	TGCGCCAGCAGCTTGGAGGTTCCCAGGGGAAACACCATATATTTT	TRBJ1-3	-	15	-	TRBV5-1
CASSRGGWNEQFF	TGTGCCAGCAGTAGGGGGGGCTGGAATGAGCAGTTCTTC	TRBJ2-1	-	13	-	TRBV5-6
CASSPSTGLYGYTF	TGTGCCAGTAGCCCCTCGACAGGATTATATGGCTACACCTTC	TRBJ1-2	-	14	-	TRBV19
CSVPGRGDYNEQFF	TGCAGCGTTCCGGGGAGGGGGGACTACAATGAGCAGTTCTTC	TRBJ2-1	-	14	-	TRBV29-1
CAISESGGGLQETQYF	TGTGCCATCAGTGAGTCGGGCGGGGGCCTACAAGAGACCCAGTACTTC	TRBJ2-5	once	16	-	TRBV10-3
CASPRGRYSNQPQHF	TGTGCCAGCCCGCGGGGGCGGTATAGCAATCAGCCCCAGCATTTT	TRBJ1-5	-	15	-	TRBV18
CASSEGPGNTIYF	TGTGCCAGCAGTGAGGGGCCTGGAAACACCATATATTTT	TRBJ1-3	-	13	-	TRBV6-1
CASSLDGGRGYTF	TGTGCCAGCAGCTTAGATGGTGGGAGAGGCTACACCTTC	TRBJ1-2	-	13	-	TRBV7-2
CASSSAYEQYF	TGCGCCAGCAGCTCAGCCTACGAGCAGTACTTC	TRBJ2-7	-	11	-	TRBV5-1
CASSATGMGNQPQHF	TGTGCCAGCAGCGCGACAGGTATGGGAAATCAGCCCCAGCATTTT	TRBJ1-5	-	15	-	TRBV9
CASSESGQNTDTQYF	TGCGCCAGCAGTGAGTCGGGACAGAACACAGATACGCAGTATTTT	TRBJ2-3	-	15	TRBD1	TRBV10-1
CASSGQGWSGVYGYTF	TGTGCCAGCAGTGGACAGGGGTGGTCAGGAGTGTATGGCTACACCTTC	TRBJ1-2	-	16	TRBD1	TRBV6-2/TRBV6-3
CASRGQSFDEQYF	TGCGCCAGCAGGGGACAGAGTTTCGACGAGCAGTACTTC	TRBJ2-7	-	13	TRBD1	TRBV5-1
CAWIGAGRSSPLHF	TGTGCCTGGATAGGCGCAGGGCGGAGTTCACCCCTCCACTTT	TRBJ1-6	-	14	-	TRBV30
CASSGTSGGTEAFF	TGCGCCAGCAGTGGTACCTCCGGGGGCACTGAAGCTTTCTTT	TRBJ1-1	-	14	-	TRBV10-1
CGVAAVSGNTIYF	TGTGGAGTGGCGGCCGTCTCTGGAAACACCATATATTTT	TRBJ1-3	once	13	-	TRBV7-9
CAISGTGLAGNEQFF	TGTGCCATCAGTGGAACGGGACTAGCGGGGAATGAGCAGTTCTTC	TRBJ2-1	-	15	TRBD2	TRBV10-3
CASSEGGRVNYGYTF	TGTGCCAGCAGCGAAGGAGGGAGAGTTAACTATGGCTACACCTTC	TRBJ1-2	-	15	-	TRBV5-4
CASSLVATPSYNSPLHF	TGTGCCAGCAGCTTAGTGGCCACCCCCTCCTATAATTCACCCCTCCACTTT	TRBJ1-6	-	17	-	TRBV7-2
CASSRQGSGAGQPQHF	TGTGCCAGCAGCCGACAGGGGTCGGGGGCGGGTCAGCCCCAGCATTTT	TRBJ1-5	-	16	TRBD1	TRBV3-1/TRBV3-2
CASITGANYGYTF	TGTGCCAGCATCACAGGGGCCAACTATGGCTACACCTTC	TRBJ1-2	-	13	TRBD1	TRBV9
CAIHRDPGRAGELFF	TGTGCCATCCACAGGGATCCGGGAAGGGCCGGGGAGCTGTTTTTT	TRBJ2-2	-	15	-	TRBV10-3
CASSLSTGGSSYGYTF	TGTGCCAGCAGCCTTAGTACAGGGGGCTCGAGCTATGGCTACACCTTC	TRBJ1-2	once	16	TRBD1	TRBV7-9
CAWSAPGTVNTEAFF	TGTGCCTGGAGTGCCCCCGGGACAGTGAACACTGAAGCTTTCTTT	TRBJ1-1	-	15	TRBD1	TRBV30
CASNPWALLKETQYF	TGCGCCAGCAACCCCTGGGCGCTATTGAAAGAGACCCAGTACTTC	TRBJ2-5	-	15	-	TRBV10-1
CASSERSGSYNEQFF	TGTGCCAGCAGTGAAAGAAGCGGTTCCTACAATGAGCAGTTCTTC	TRBJ2-1	-	15	-	TRBV2
CASSWGGEQYF	TGTGCCAGCAGCTGGGGGGGCGAGCAGTACTTC	TRBJ2-7	-	11	TRBD2	TRBV6-5
CASSLGAANYGYTF	TGTGCCAGCAGCTTAGGGGCAGCTAACTATGGCTACACCTTC	TRBJ1-2	-	14	-	TRBV7-9
CASSQVSDNYEQYF	TGCGCCAGCAGCCAAGTCTCGGACAACTACGAGCAGTACTTC	TRBJ2-7	-	14	-	TRBV4-1
CASSTRTGEDTQYF	TGTGCCAGTAGTACGAGGACAGGGGAAGATACGCAGTATTTT	TRBJ2-3	-	14	TRBD1	TRBV19
CASSVASGETQYF	TGTGCCAGCAGCGTAGCCAGCGGAGAGACCCAGTACTTC	TRBJ2-5	-	13	-	TRBV9
CASSLSFGNTIYF	TGTGCCAGCAGCTTGTCGTTTGGAAACACCATATATTTT	TRBJ1-3	-	13	-	TRBV5-6
CATRRGLNYGYTF	TGTGCCACCCGCAGGGGCCTTAACTATGGCTACACCTTC	TRBJ1-2	-	13	-	TRBV24-1
CASSTLDRTSTEAFF	TGTGCCAGCAGCACTCTAGACAGGACCTCCACTGAAGCTTTCTTT	TRBJ1-1	-	15	-	TRBV16
CAISESTSENTDTQYF	TGTGCCATCAGTGAGTCGACTAGCGAGAACACAGATACGCAGTATTTT	TRBJ2-3	-	16	TRBD2	TRBV10-3
CASSTVAGNTIYF	TGTGCCAGCAGTACGGTAGCTGGAAACACCATATATTTT	TRBJ1-3	-	13	-	TRBV9
CASSYGQGGRSSYNSPLHF	TGTGCCAGCAGCTACGGACAGGGGGGAAGGAGCTCCTATAATTCACCCCTCCACTTT	TRBJ1-6	-	19	TRBD1	TRBV6-6
CASGAGFGTEAFF	TGTGCTAGTGGGGCAGGTTTTGGGACTGAAGCTTTCTTT	TRBJ1-1	-	13	-	TRBV12-5
CATSGAGAFTDTQYF	TGTGCCACCAGTGGAGCGGGGGCCTTCACAGATACGCAGTATTTT	TRBJ2-3	-	15	TRBD2	TRBV24-1
CATSRGGTVTEAFF	TGTGCCACCAGCAGAGGTGGGACAGTCACTGAAGCTTTCTTT	TRBJ1-1	few	14	TRBD1	TRBV15
CASSLGVSNQPQHF	TGCGCCAGCAGCTTGGGAGTTAGCAATCAGCCCCAGCATTTT	TRBJ1-5	-	14	-	TRBV5-1
CASSVVSGGATYNEQFF	TGTGCCAGCAGCGTAGTTAGCGGGGGGGCCACCTACAATGAGCAGTTCTTC	TRBJ2-1	-	17	TRBD2	TRBV9
CASSESAGGGGDTQYF	TGCGCCAGCAGTGAGTCGGCGGGGGGCGGGGGAGATACGCAGTATTTT	TRBJ2-3	-	16	TRBD2	TRBV10-1
CASSYSAGYGYTF	TGTGCCAGCAGTTACTCAGCAGGGTATGGCTACACCTTC	TRBJ1-2	-	13	-	TRBV6-5
CASSPWTGGVDTEAFF	TGTGCCAGCAGCCCTTGGACAGGGGGCGTAGACACTGAAGCTTTCTTT	TRBJ1-1	-	16	TRBD1	TRBV9
CASSGFSGGRNIQYF	TGTGCCAGCAGCGGATTTAGCGGGGGGAGAAACATTCAGTACTTC	TRBJ2-4	once	15	TRBD2	TRBV14
CASGTGNHTF	TGTGCCAGCGGCACAGGGAACCACACCTTC	TRBJ1-2	-	10	-	TRBV7-2
CASSQNPGQANTIYF	TGTGCCAGCAGCCAAAATCCGGGACAGGCAAACACCATATATTTT	TRBJ1-3	-	15	TRBD1	TRBV4-2
CASSIRNTEAFF	TGTGCCAGTAGTATCAGGAACACTGAAGCTTTCTTT	TRBJ1-1	-	12	-	TRBV19
CASSIGGQYGYTF	TGTGCCAGTAGTATAGGAGGACAATATGGCTACACCTTC	TRBJ1-2	-	13	-	TRBV19
CATSDLQGAHNEQFF	TGTGCCACCAGTGATTTGCAGGGGGCCCACAATGAGCAGTTCTTC	TRBJ2-1	-	15	TRBD1	TRBV24-1
CASSRGLAGSYNEQFF	TGTGCCAGCAGCAGAGGACTAGCGGGTTCCTACAATGAGCAGTTCTTC	TRBJ2-1	-	16	TRBD2	TRBV7-7
CASSIGETGGGYTF	TGTGCCAGTAGTATAGGGGAAACAGGGGGAGGCTACACCTTC	TRBJ1-2	once	14	TRBD1	TRBV19